The present TCR beta chain was sequenced within a study of shared clonotypes between healthy human individuals. Broader study findings: Donor clonotype sharing was expected to depend on sequencing depth.

Sequencing was performed with immunoSEQ multiplex PCR; in TCRdb, only in-frame clones are kept and a portion is missing. The table has roughly 1,500,000 clones, around 98% seen once. Germline V gene sequence: CDR1 SGHTA, CDR2 FQGTGA. The CDR3 sequence is 14 residues long. V lost 5 bases and J 6 bases, leaving 17 bases between the germline ends. The count of this clone is one. The antigen is not known. Sequencing was carried out using naive CD4+ T cells sorted from blood. The subset is: CD45RA+ positively selected. The chain has TRBV7-3 and TRBJ2-7; D is possibly TRBD2 (5 bases). This clonotype originated in a man aged 25 to 45 in good health. The CDR3: CASSPGGTATEQYF. CDR3 nucleotides: TGTGCCAGCAGCCCCGGAGGTACAGCTACCGAGCAGTACTTC.